This T cell receptor (beta chain) appears in the sequencing data of a study of T cell responses to AZD1222 COVID-19 vaccine. V lost 1 base to trimming and J lost 6 bases, with 19 bases between them. Germline values: CDR1 SGHTA, CDR2 FQGTGA. This CDR3 comprises 16 residues. Comment on this clone: Its antigen is unidentified.

Clones were read by immunoSEQ multiplex PCR, and TCRdb kept only the in-frame ones, dropping some. The sample has about 110,000 clones; around nine tenths are singletons. General study points: Regions left unmutated in variants are reportedly the target of nearly half of spike-specific TCRs.

This chain joins TRBV7-3 and TRBJ2-7; weak D call: TRBD2 (9 bases). The sample in question was peripheral blood, obtained 28 days after the second AZD1222 dose. This clonotype originated in an adult who received the AZD1222 COVID-19 vaccine. The CDR3 DNA reads TGTGCCAGCAGCTTAAAGGACAGGGCTAGCGGGGCCGAGCAGTACTTC. Translated, it gives CASSLKDRASGAEQYF.